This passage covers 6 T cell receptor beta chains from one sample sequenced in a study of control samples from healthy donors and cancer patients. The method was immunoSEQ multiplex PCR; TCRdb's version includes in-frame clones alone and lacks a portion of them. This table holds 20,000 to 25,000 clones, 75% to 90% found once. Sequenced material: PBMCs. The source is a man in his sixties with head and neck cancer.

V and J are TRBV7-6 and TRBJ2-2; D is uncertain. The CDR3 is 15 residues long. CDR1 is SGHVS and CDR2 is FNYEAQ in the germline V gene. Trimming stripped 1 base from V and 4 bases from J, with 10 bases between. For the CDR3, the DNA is TGTGCCAGCAGCTTAGTAGTAACGACCACCGGGGAGCTGTTTTTT. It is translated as CASSLVVTTTGELFF.

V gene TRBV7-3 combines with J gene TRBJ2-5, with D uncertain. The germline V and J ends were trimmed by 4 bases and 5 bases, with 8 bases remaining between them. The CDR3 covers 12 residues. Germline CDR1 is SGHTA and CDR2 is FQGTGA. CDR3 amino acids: CASSSPGETQYF. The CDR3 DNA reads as TGTGCCAGCAGCTCTCCCGGGGAGACCCAGTACTTC.

CDR3 sequence: CASSLFLSGGEQYF. The DNA for the CDR3 is TGCGCCAGCAGCTTGTTCTTATCAGGGGGAGAGCAGTACTTC. The chain is built from TRBV5-1 and TRBJ2-7, with 7 positions matching TRBD1. There are 14 residues in the CDR3. Germline CDR1 is SGHRS and CDR2 is YFSETQ. Trimming at V came to 1 base and at J to 7 bases, leaving 8 bases not matched to a gene.

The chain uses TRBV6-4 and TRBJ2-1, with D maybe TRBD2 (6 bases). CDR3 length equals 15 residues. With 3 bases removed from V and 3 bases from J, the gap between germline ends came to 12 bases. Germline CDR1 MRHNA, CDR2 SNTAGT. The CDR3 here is CASSERGLDYNEQFF. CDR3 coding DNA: TGTGCCAGCAGTGAGAGGGGACTCGACTACAATGAGCAGTTCTTC.

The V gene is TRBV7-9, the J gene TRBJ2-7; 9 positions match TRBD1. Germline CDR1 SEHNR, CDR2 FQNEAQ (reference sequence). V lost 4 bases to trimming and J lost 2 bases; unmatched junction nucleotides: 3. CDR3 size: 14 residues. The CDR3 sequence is CASSWGQGTYEQYV. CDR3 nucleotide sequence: TGTGCCAGCAGCTGGGGACAGGGTACCTACGAGCAGTACGTC.

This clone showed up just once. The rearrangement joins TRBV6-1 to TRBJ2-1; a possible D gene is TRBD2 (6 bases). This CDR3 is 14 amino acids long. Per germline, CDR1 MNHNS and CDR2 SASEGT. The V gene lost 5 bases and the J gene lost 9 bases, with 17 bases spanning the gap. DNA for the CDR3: TGTGCCAGCAGTCCGGGAGAGATACGGGGTGAGCAGTTCTTC. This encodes CASSPGEIRGEQFF.